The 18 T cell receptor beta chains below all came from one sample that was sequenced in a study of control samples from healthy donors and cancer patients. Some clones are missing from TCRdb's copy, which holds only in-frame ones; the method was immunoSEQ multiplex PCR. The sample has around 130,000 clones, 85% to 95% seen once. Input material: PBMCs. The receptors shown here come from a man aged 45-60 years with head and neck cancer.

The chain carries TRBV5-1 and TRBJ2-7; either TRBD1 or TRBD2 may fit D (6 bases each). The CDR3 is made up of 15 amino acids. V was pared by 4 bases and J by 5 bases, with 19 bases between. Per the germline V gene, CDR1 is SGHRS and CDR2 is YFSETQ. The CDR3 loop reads CASSPLGGPRDEQYF. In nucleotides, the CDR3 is TGCGCCAGCAGCCCCCTGGGGGGCCCTCGGGACGAGCAGTACTTC.

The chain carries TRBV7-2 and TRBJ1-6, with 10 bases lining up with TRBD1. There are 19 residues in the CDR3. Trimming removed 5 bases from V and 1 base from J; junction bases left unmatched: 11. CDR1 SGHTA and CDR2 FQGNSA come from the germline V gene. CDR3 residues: CASSTRTGGMRSYNSPLHF. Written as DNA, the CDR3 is TGTGCCAGCAGCACTCGGACAGGGGGAATGAGGTCCTATAATTCACCCCTCCACTTT.

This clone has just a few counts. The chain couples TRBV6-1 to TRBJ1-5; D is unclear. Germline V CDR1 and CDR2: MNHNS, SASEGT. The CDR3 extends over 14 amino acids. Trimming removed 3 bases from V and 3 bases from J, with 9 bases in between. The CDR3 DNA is TGTGCCAGCAGTGAGCGAGGTAACAATCAGCCCCAGCATTTT. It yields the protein CASSERGNNQPQHF.

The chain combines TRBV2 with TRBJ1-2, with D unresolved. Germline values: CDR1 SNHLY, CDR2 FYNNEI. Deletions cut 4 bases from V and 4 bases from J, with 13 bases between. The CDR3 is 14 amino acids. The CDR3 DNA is TGTGCCAGCAGTGGAGCGGGTGGAGGCTATGGCTACACCTTC. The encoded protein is CASSGAGGGYGYTF.

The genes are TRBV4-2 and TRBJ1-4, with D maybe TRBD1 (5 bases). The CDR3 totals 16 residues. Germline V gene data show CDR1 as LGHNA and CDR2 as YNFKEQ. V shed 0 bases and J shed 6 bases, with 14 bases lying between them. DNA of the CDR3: TGTGCCAGCAGCCAAGATCCTGGGAGGGGAGATGAAAAACTGTTTTTT. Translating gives CASSQDPGRGDEKLFF.

CDR3 in amino acids: CASSLAFGPNIQYF. DNA of the CDR3: TGTGCCAGCAGCTTAGCGTTTGGTCCGAACATTCAGTACTTC. The rearrangement links TRBV7-8 to TRBJ2-4; no firm D call. The V end lost 0 bases, the J end lost 7 bases, and 10 bases lay between the germline ends. The CDR3 extends over 14 amino acids. Germline lookup yields CDR1 SGHVS and CDR2 FQNEAQ.

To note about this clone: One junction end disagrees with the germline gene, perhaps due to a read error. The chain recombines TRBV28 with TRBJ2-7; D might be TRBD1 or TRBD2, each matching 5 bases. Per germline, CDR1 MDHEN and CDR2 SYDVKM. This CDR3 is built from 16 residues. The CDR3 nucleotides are TGTACCAGCAGTTTTGAGGTTCGGGACCCCGGCCACGAGCAGTACTTC. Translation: CTSSFEVRDPGHEQYF.

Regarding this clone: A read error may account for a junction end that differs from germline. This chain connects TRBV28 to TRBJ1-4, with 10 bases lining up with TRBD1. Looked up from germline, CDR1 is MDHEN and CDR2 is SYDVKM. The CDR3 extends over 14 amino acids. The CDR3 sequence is CASRSGQGYGSLIF. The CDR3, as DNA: TGTGCCAGCAGATCGGGACAGGGGTACGGGTCCCTAATTTTT.

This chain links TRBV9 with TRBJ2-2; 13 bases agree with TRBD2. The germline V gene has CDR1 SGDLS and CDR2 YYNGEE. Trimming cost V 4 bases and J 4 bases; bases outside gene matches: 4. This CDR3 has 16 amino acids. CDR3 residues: CASSPRTSGGTGELFF. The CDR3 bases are TGTGCCAGCAGCCCCCGGACTAGCGGGGGCACCGGGGAGCTGTTTTTT.

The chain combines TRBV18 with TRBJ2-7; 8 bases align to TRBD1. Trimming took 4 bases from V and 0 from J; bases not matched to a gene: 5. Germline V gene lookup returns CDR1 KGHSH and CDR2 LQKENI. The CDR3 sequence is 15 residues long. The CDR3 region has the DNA TGTGCCAGCTCACTCCAACAGGGGGTCTCCTACGAGCAGTACTTC. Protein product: CASSLQQGVSYEQYF.

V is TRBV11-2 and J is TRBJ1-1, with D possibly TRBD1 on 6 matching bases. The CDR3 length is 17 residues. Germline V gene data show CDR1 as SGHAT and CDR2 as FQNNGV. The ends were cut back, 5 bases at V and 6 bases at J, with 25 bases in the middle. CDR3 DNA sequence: TGTGCCAGCAGCGAAAGGACAGTACGGGTTATGCCTTCTGAAGCTTTCTTT. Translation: CASSERTVRVMPSEAFF.

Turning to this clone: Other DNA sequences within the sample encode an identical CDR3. CDR3 in DNA: TGTGCCTGGAGTAGGGGGGAGACCCAGTACTTC. This codes for CAWSRGETQYF. The rearrangement links TRBV30 to TRBJ2-5, with D perhaps matching TRBD1 (6 bases). Germline-derived CDR1 and CDR2 are GTSNPN and SVGIG (reference sequence). The CDR3 consists of 11 residues. The ends were cut back, 2 bases at V and 5 bases at J, with 6 bases in the middle. The whole variable domain, filled in from reference TRBV30 and TRBJ2-5, reads SQTIHQWPATLVQPVGSPLSLECTVEGTSNPNLYWYRQAAGRGLQLLFYSVGIGQISSEVPQNLSASRPQDRQFILSSKKLLLSDSGFYLCAWSRGETQYFGPGTRLLVL.

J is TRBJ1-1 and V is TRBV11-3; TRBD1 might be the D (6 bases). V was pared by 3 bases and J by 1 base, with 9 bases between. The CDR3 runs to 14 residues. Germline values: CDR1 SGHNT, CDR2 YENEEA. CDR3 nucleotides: TGTGCCAGCAGCTTGGGGGCGGGGAACACTGAAGCTTTCTTT. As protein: CASSLGAGNTEAFF.

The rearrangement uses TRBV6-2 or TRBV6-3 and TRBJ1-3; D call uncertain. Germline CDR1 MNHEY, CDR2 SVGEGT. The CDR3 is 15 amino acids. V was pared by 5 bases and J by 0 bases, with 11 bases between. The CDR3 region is CASSVYRGSGNTIYF. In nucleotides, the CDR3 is TGTGCCAGCAGTGTTTACCGGGGCTCTGGAAACACCATATATTTT.

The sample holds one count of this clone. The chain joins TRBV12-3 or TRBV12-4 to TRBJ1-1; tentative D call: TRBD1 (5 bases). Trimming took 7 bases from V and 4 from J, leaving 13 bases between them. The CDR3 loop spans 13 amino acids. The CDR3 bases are TGTGCCAGCACTCAATGGGGGATCACTGAAGCTTTCTTT. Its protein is CASTQWGITEAFF.

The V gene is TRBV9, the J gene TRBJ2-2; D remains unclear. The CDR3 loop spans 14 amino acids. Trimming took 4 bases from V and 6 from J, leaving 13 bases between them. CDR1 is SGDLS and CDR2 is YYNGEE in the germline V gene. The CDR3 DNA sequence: TGTGCCAGCAGCCCCGGCGGAGTGGCCGGGGAGCTGTTTTTT. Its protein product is CASSPGGVAGELFF. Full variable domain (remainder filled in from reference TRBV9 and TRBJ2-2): DSGVTQTPKHLITATGQRVTLRCSPRSGDLSVYWYQQSLDQGLQFLIQYYNGEERAKGNILERFSAQQFPDLHSELNLSSLELGDSALYFCASSPGGVAGELFFGEGSRLTVL.

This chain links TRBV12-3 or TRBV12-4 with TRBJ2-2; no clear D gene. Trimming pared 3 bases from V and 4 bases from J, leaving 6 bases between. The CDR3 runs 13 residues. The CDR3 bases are TGTGCCAGCAGTTTGGCGGTCACCGGGGAGCTGTTTTTT. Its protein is CASSLAVTGELFF.

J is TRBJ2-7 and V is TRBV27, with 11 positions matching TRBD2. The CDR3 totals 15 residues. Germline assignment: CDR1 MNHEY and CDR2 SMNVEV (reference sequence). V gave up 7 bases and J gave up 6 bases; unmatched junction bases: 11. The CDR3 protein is CASKLAGANFVEQYF. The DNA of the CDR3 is TGTGCCAGCAAACTAGCGGGGGCAAATTTTGTCGAGCAGTACTTC.